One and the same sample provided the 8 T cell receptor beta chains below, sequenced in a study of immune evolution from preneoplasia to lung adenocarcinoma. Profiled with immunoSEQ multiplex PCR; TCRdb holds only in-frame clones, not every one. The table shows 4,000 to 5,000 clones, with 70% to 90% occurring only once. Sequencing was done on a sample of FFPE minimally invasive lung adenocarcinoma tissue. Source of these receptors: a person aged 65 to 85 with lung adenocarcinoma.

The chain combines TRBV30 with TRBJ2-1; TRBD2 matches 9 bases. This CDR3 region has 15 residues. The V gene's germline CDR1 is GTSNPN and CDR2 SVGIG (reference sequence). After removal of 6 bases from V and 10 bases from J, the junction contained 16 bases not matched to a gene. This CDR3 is CACSVGSGGPREQFF. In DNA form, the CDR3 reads TGTGCCTGCTCGGTGGGGAGCGGGGGGCCTCGAGAGCAGTTCTTC.

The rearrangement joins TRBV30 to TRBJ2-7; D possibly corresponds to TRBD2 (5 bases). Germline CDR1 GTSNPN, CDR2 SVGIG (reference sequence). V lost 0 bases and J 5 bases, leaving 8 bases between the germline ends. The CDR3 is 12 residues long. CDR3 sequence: CAWSVTGNEQYF. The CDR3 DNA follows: TGTGCCTGGAGTGTAACCGGGAACGAGCAGTACTTC.

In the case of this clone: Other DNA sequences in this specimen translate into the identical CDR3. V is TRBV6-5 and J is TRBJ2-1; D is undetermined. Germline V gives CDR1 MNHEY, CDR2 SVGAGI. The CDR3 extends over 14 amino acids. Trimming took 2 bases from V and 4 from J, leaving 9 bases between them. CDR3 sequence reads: CASSYTRIYNEQFF. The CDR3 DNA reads TGTGCCAGCAGTTACACCAGGATATACAATGAGCAGTTCTTC.

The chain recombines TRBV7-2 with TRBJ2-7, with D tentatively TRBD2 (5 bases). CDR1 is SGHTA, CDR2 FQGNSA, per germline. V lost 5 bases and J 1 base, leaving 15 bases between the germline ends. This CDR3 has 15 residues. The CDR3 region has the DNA TGTGCCAGCAGCAAATGGGCGGGTACTTCCTACGAGCAGTACTTC. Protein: CASSKWAGTSYEQYF.

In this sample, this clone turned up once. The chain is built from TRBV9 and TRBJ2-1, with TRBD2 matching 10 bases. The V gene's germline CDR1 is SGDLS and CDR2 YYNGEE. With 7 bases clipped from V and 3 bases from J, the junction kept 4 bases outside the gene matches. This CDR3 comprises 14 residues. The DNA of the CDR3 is TGTGCCAGCGGCGGACTAGCGGACTACAATGAGCAGTTCTTC. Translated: CASGGLADYNEQFF.

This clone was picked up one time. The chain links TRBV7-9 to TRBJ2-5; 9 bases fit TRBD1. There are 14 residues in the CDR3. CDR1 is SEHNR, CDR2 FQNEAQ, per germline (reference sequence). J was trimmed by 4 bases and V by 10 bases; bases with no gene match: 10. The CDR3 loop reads CATLRDRAVETQYF. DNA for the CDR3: TGTGCCACCCTTAGGGACAGGGCTGTAGAGACCCAGTACTTC.

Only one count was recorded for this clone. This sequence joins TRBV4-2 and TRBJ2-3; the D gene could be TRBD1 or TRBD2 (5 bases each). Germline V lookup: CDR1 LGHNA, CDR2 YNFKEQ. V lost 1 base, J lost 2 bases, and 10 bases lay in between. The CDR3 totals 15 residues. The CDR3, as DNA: TGTGCCAGCAGCCAAGCCGGTGGGACCACAGATACGCAGTATTTT. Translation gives CASSQAGGTTDTQYF.

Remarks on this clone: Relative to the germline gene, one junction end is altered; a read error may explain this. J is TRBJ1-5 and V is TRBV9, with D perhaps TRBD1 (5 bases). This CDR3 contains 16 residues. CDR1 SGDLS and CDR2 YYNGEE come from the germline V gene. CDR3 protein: CASSVNFGTSIQPQHF. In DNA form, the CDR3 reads TGTGCCAGCAGCGTAAATTTCGGGACGAGCATTCAGCCCCAGCATTTT.